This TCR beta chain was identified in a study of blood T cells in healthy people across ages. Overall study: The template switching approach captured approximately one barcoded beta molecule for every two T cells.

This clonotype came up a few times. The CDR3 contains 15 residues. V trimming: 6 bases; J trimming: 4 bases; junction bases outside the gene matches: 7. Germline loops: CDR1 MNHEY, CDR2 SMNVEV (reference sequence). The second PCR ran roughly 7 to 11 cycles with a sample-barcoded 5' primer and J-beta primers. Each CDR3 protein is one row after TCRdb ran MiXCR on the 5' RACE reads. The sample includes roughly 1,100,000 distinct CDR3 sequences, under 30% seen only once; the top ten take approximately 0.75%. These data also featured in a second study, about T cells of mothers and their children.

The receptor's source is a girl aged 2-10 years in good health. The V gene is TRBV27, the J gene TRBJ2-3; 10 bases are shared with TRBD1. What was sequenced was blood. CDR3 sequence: CASRPGQGPADTQYF. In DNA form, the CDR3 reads TGTGCCAGCAGACCGGGACAGGGGCCAGCAGATACGCAGTATTTT.